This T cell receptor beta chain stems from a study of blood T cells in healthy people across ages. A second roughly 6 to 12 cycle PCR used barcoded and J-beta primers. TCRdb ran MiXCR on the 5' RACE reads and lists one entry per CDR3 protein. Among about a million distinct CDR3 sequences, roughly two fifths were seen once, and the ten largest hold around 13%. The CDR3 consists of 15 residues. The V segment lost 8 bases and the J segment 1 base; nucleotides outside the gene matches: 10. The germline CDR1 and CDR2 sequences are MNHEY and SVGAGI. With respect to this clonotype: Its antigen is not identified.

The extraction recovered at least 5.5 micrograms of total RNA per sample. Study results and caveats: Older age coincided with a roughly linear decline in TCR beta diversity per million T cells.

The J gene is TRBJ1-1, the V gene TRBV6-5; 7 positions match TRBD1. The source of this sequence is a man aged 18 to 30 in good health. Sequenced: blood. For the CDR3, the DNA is TGTGCCAGCGGCCACTTCACAGGGGCGAACACTGAAGCTTTCTTT. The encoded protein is CASGHFTGANTEAFF.